The next 9 T cell receptor beta chains were all read from a single sample in a study of technical replicates of blood from a few donors. The method was immunoSEQ multiplex PCR; TCRdb's version includes in-frame clones alone and lacks a portion of them. The sample lists around 60,000 clones; about 92% were seen once. Sequenced input: PBMCs. The receptors were gathered from a human donor in good health. Some clones in this sample may be carry-over from other donors' samples.

The chain recombines TRBV6-1 with TRBJ2-7; TRBD1 might be the D (6 bases). The V gene lost 6 bases and the J gene lost 3 bases, with 15 bases spanning the gap. This CDR3 has 14 amino acids. Germline V gives CDR1 MNHNS, CDR2 SASEGT. CDR3 sequence: CASRTGQQNYEQYF. The CDR3 coding sequence is TGTGCCAGCAGAACGGGACAACAGAACTACGAGCAGTACTTC.

The chain joins TRBV11-2 to TRBJ2-5, with 8 bases that match TRBD1. This CDR3 has 14 residues. Germline lookup yields CDR1 SGHAT and CDR2 FQNNGV. The V segment lost 1 base and the J segment 4 bases; nucleotides outside the gene matches: 2. The CDR3 protein is CASSLGTGRETQYF. CDR3 sequence (DNA): TGTGCCAGCAGCTTAGGGACAGGGAGAGAGACCCAGTACTTC.

This rearrangement joins TRBV9 to TRBJ1-1; no firm D call. Trimming cost V 2 bases and J 1 base, with 6 bases left between them. The germline CDR1 and CDR2 sequences are SGDLS and YYNGEE. This CDR3 contains 13 residues. DNA of the CDR3: TGTGCCAGCAGCGTTAGCAAGAACACTGAAGCTTTCTTT. Protein product: CASSVSKNTEAFF.

This chain connects TRBV7-2 to TRBJ1-6; D unresolved. The CDR3 loop spans 15 amino acids. The V gene lost 5 bases and the J gene lost 5 bases, with 13 bases spanning the gap. In germline, CDR1 is SGHTA, CDR2 FQGNSA. CDR3 protein: CASSRGARHNSPLHF. The CDR3 coding sequence is TGTGCCAGCAGCCGGGGAGCCAGACATAATTCACCCCTCCACTTT.

This clone has only one observation. The chain combines TRBV15 with TRBJ2-5; TRBD1 agrees at 8 bases. Trimming took 1 base from V and 1 from J; bases not matched to a gene: 2. Germline CDR1 reads LNHNV; CDR2 reads YYDKDF (reference sequence). The CDR3 runs to 15 residues. DNA for the CDR3: TGTGCCACCAGCAGAGTTGGACAGGGCCAAGAGACCCAGTACTTC. Protein sequence: CATSRVGQGQETQYF.

In this sample, this clone turned up once. This chain links TRBV2 with TRBJ1-1, with D unresolved. The CDR3 is made up of 15 amino acids. Per germline, CDR1 SNHLY and CDR2 FYNNEI. Trimming took off 3 bases at V and 6 bases at J, with 17 bases between the two ends. The CDR3 DNA sequence: TGTGCCAGCAGTGACGACCTCCCAGATGCGGCTGAAGCTTTCTTT. It codes for CASSDDLPDAAEAFF.

This chain links TRBV2 with TRBJ1-1, with 7 positions matching TRBD1. Germline V gene lookup returns CDR1 SNHLY and CDR2 FYNNEI. Trimming took 5 bases from V and 4 from J; bases not matched to a gene: 7. The CDR3 has 14 residues. The DNA of the CDR3 is TGTGCCAGCAGTACGACAGGGTTATTCACTGAAGCTTTCTTT. Translating gives CASSTTGLFTEAFF.

This rearrangement joins TRBV9 to TRBJ1-2, with 10 positions matching TRBD1. The germline CDR1 and CDR2 sequences are SGDLS and YYNGEE. The CDR3 is 16 amino acids. Unmatched junction bases numbered 7, after V lost 1 base and J lost 4 bases. The CDR3 DNA follows: TGTGCCAGCAGCGTAAGCGGGACAGGGGCACCCTATGGCTACACCTTC. Protein sequence: CASSVSGTGAPYGYTF. The entire variable domain, with the rest obtained from reference TRBV9 and TRBJ1-2, is as follows: DSGVTQTPKHLITATGQRVTLRCSPRSGDLSVYWYQQSLDQGLQFLIQYYNGEERAKGNILERFSAQQFPDLHSELNLSSLELGDSALYFCASSVSGTGAPYGYTFGSGTRLTVV.

The gene calls are TRBV6-6 and TRBJ2-4; the match to TRBD2 covers 8 bases. With V trimmed by 6 bases and J by 0 bases, 4 bases remained unmatched. This CDR3 has 15 residues. CDR1 MNHNY and CDR2 SVGAGI come from the germline V gene (reference sequence). This CDR3 is CASRGLVLAKNIQYF. The CDR3 DNA reads as TGTGCCAGCAGGGGACTAGTTCTAGCCAAAAACATTCAGTACTTC.